This T cell receptor (beta chain) was identified in a study of early T cells in non-severe SARS-CoV-2 infection. Study information: Chains from this unsorted whole-blood bulk RNA could not be paired.

The germline V and J ends were trimmed by 5 bases and 6 bases, with 11 bases remaining between them. The CDR3 sequence is 14 residues long. CDR1 is SGHTA and CDR2 is FQGNSA in the germline V gene. Study findings and constraints: Anti-spike CD8 specificities were favored by VDJdb matching, whose results missed private and CD4 specificities.

This clonotype was counted between two and nine times. Its antigen is unidentified. Unique molecular identifiers tagged individual cDNA molecules. TCRdb reanalysed the 5' RACE reads using MiXCR and keeps one entry per CDR3 protein. This table has some 34,000 distinct CDR3 sequences, 9% to 10% appearing once. The chain joins TRBV7-2 to TRBJ1-6; D remains unclear. The sequencing input was whole blood. This sequence originates from an adult who was a healthcare worker with PCR-confirmed SARS-CoV-2 infection or an uninfected control (not recorded which). The DNA for the CDR3 is TGTGCCAGCAGCATAGAATCGGCTAATTCACCCCTCCACTTT. As protein: CASSIESANSPLHF.